Following are 3 T cell receptor beta chains from one sample sequenced in a study of cytomegalovirus exposure and HLA in healthy donors (dated by TCRdb to 2016 to 2017). Libraries came from the immunoSEQ multiplex PCR assay. For the multiplex PCR, a mixture combining 60 forward primers for TCR Vbeta segments and 13 reverse primers for TCR Jbeta segments was used. TCRdb carries this immuneACCESS record with in-frame sequences only. Its versions omit some clonotypes, under half of them owing to an unresolved V gene in the studies checked, with the rest unexplained. In this sample the table shows over 70,000 clones, over 65% of which occur a single time. Together, the top ten hold more than 2.5% of the sample. The sample taken for sequencing was PBMCs. The receptors were gathered from a man aged 50-59 years in good health and CMV-seropositive.

The genes are TRBV7-9 and TRBJ2-7, with 9 bases that match TRBD1. Germline V gene data show CDR1 as SEHNR and CDR2 as FQNEAQ (reference sequence). CDR3 length equals 16 residues. V was clipped by 5 bases and J by 2 bases; unmatched bases: 10. This chain's CDR3 is CASSTNRDRATYEQYF. CDR3 DNA sequence: TGTGCCAGCAGCACAAACCGGGACAGGGCGACCTACGAGCAGTACTTC. Using reference TRBV7-9 and TRBJ2-7 for the parts outside the CDR3, the full variable domain is DTGVSQNPRHKITKRGQNVTFRCDPISEHNRLYWYRQTLGQGPEFLTYFQNEAQLEKSRLLSDRFSAERPKGSFSTLEIQRTEQGDSAMYLCASSTNRDRATYEQYFGPGTRLTVT.

The genes are TRBV15 and TRBJ1-2; D is uncertain. Germline V lookup: CDR1 LNHNV, CDR2 YYDKDF (reference sequence). Trimming took off 0 bases at V and 4 bases at J, with 12 bases between the two ends. The CDR3 spans 15 residues. Here the CDR3 reads CATSRDKHPLYGYTF. In DNA form, the CDR3 reads TGTGCCACCAGCAGAGACAAGCACCCTCTCTATGGCTACACCTTC.

Points on this clone: At one end, the junction sequence differs from germline, possibly due to a read error. The rearrangement uses TRBV29-1 and TRBJ2-4; weak D call: TRBD2 (6 bases). The CDR3 runs 18 residues. The germline V gene has CDR1 SQVTM and CDR2 ANQGSEA. The CDR3 sequence: CSAATTPGQREAKNSQYF. As DNA, the CDR3 is TGCAGCGCCGCCACTACGCCAGGGCAGAGGGAGGCCAAAAACAGTCAGTACTTC.